Listed below are T cell receptor beta chains from one sample, sequenced in a study of cytomegalovirus exposure and HLA in healthy donors. Sequencing was performed with immunoSEQ multiplex PCR; in TCRdb, only in-frame clones are kept and a portion is missing. The sample lists about 76,000 clones, around 73% occurring once. Sequenced sample: PBMCs. The receptors were gathered from a woman in her 40s in good health and CMV-seropositive. CDR3s include the opening cysteine and the closing phenylalanine or tryptophan. The D gene is left open where the match is weak. Only part of the rows carry a size: once, few, many, or a class if the clone is expanded.

-	TRBV30	TRBJ1-5	TRBD1	CAWSRPGQGFSNQPQHF	TGTGCCTGGAGCCGACCGGGACAGGGGTTCAGCAATCAGCCCCAGCATTTT
-	TRBV6-5	TRBJ1-2	TRBD1	CASSYSGGGYTF	TGTGCCAGCAGTTATTCAGGGGGAGGCTACACCTTC
-	TRBV7-9	TRBJ2-5	-	CASSFSAAQYF	TGTGCCAGCAGCTTTAGTGCGGCCCAGTACTTC
-	TRBV7-9	TRBJ2-7	-	CASSHGGEQYF	TGTGCCAGCAGTCATGGAGGGGAGCAGTACTTC
-	TRBV7-8	TRBJ2-1	TRBD2	CASSAQAGGAYNEQFF	TGTGCCAGCAGCGCACAAGCGGGGGGAGCCTACAATGAGCAGTTCTTC
once	TRBV28	TRBJ1-2	TRBD1	CASSLRTGDYGYTF	TGTGCCAGCAGTTTACGGACAGGGGACTATGGCTACACCTTC
-	TRBV28	TRBJ2-1	-	CASSLPHQGAGEQFF	TGTGCCAGCAGTTTACCCCACCAGGGAGCGGGTGAGCAGTTCTTC
-	TRBV13	TRBJ1-1	-	CASSQGNTGAFF	TGTGCCAGCAGCCAGGGGAACACTGGAGCTTTCTTT
-	TRBV6-1	TRBJ2-3	TRBD1	CASRDRGRTDTQYF	TGTGCCAGCAGGGACAGGGGAAGGACAGATACGCAGTATTTT
-	TRBV6-6	TRBJ1-1	-	CASTVNRDRNTEAFF	TGTGCCAGCACCGTTAACAGGGATAGGAACACTGAAGCTTTCTTT
-	TRBV4-3	TRBJ1-1	-	CASSQVMNTEAFF	TGCGCCAGCAGCCAAGTCATGAACACTGAAGCTTTCTTT
-	TRBV9	TRBJ2-1	TRBD1	CASSLFGTAQQFF	TGTGCCAGCAGCCTATTTGGGACAGCCCAGCAGTTCTTC
-	TRBV6-5	TRBJ2-3	-	CASTAQYF	TGTGCCAGCACGGCGCAGTATTTT
once	TRBV9	TRBJ2-3	-	CASSVGGAGDTDTQYF	TGTGCCAGCAGCGTAGGCGGAGCCGGGGACACAGATACGCAGTATTTT
-	TRBV19	TRBJ2-7	TRBD1	CASSTRTGGQNEQYF	TGTGCCAGTAGTACCCGGACAGGGGGTCAGAACGAGCAGTACTTC
-	TRBV2	TRBJ2-5	-	CASSGLGQETQYF	TGTGCCAGCAGTGGCCTCGGGCAAGAGACCCAGTACTTC
-	TRBV19	TRBJ1-6	-	CASTTGSAYNSPLHF	TGTGCCAGTACCACAGGGAGCGCCTATAATTCACCCCTCCACTTT
-	TRBV29-1	TRBJ2-5	-	CSAPKGSSETQYF	TGCAGCGCCCCCAAGGGGTCCTCAGAGACCCAGTACTTC
few	TRBV19	TRBJ1-1	TRBD1	CASSLGQGNTEAFF	TGTGCCAGTAGTTTGGGACAGGGGAACACTGAAGCTTTCTTT
few	TRBV28	TRBJ1-2	-	CASSLGPDYGYTF	TGTGCCAGCAGTTTGGGGCCCGACTATGGCTACACCTTC
few	TRBV9	TRBJ2-2	TRBD1	CASSATGTGIGELFF	TGTGCCAGCAGCGCAACCGGGACAGGGATCGGGGAGCTGTTTTTT
-	TRBV29-1	TRBJ1-1	TRBD1	CSVGGQRIVGGLMKAFF	TGCAGCGTTGGGGGACAGAGGATTGTAGGGGGGCTCATGAAAGCTTTCTTT